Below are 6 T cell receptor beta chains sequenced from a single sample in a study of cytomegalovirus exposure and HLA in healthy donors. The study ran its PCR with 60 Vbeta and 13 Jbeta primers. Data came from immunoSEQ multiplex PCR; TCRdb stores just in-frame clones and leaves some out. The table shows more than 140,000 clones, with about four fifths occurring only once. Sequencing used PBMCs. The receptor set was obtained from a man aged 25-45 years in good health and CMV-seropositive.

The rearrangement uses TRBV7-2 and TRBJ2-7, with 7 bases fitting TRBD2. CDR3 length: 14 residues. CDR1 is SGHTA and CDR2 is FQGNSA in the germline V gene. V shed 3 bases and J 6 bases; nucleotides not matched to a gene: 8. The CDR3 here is CASSFRLAGVEQYF. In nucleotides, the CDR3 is TGTGCCAGCAGCTTTCGATTGGCGGGAGTCGAGCAGTACTTC.

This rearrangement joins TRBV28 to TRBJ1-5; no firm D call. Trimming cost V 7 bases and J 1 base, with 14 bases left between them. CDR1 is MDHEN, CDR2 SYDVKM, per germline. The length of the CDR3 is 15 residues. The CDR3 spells CASKFSLRSNQPQHF. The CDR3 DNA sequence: TGTGCCAGCAAATTTTCCTTGAGAAGCAATCAGCCCCAGCATTTT.

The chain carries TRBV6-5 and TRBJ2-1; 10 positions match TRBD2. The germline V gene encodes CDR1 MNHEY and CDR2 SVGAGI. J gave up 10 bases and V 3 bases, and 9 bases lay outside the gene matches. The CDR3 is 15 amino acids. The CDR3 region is CASSYALAGGREQFF. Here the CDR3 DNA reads TGTGCCAGCAGTTATGCGTTAGCGGGAGGTCGAGAGCAGTTCTTC.

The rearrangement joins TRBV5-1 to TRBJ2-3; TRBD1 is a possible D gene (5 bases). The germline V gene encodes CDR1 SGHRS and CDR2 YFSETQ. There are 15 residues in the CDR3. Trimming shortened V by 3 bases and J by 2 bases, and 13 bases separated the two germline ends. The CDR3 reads CASSSRQGYTDTQYF. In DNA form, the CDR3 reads TGCGCCAGCAGCTCCCGCCAGGGATACACAGATACGCAGTATTTT.

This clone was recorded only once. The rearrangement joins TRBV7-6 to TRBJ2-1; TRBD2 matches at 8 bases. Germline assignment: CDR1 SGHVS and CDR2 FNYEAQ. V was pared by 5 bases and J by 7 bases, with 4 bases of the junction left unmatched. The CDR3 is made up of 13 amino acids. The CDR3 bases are TGTGCCAGCAGCCTACTAGCGGTTAATGAGCAGTTCTTC. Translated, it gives CASSLLAVNEQFF.

The CDR3 loop is CASSLGQWNQPQHF. CDR3 DNA sequence: TGTGCCAGCAGCCTGGGACAGTGGAATCAGCCCCAGCATTTT. The chain uses TRBV7-2 and TRBJ1-5, with 7 bases aligning to TRBD1. With V trimmed by 5 bases and J by 4 bases, 5 bases remained unmatched. This CDR3 has 14 residues. CDR1 is SGHTA and CDR2 is FQGNSA in the germline V gene. Looking up the rest from reference TRBV7-2 and TRBJ1-5 gives the full variable domain: GAGVSQSPSNKVTEKGKDVELRCDPISGHTALYWYRQSLGQGLEFLIYFQGNSAPDKSGLPSDRFSAERTGGSVSTLTIQRTQQEDSAVYLCASSLGQWNQPQHFGDGTRLSIL.